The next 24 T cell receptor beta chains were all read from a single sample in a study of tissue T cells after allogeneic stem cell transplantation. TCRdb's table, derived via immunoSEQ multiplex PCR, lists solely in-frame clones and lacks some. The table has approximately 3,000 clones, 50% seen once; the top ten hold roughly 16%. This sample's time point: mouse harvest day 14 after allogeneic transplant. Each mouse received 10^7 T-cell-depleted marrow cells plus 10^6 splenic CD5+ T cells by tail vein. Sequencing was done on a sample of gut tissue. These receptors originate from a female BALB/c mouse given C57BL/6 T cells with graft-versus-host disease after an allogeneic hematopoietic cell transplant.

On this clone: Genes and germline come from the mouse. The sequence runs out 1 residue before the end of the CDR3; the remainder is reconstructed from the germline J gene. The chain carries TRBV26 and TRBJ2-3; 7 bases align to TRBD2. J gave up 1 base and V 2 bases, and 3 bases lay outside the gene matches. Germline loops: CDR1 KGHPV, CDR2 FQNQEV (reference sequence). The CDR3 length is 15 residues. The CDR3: CASSLAGGGAETLYF. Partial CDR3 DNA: TGTGCCAGCAGTCTGGCTGGGGGTGGTGCAGAAACGCTGTAT.

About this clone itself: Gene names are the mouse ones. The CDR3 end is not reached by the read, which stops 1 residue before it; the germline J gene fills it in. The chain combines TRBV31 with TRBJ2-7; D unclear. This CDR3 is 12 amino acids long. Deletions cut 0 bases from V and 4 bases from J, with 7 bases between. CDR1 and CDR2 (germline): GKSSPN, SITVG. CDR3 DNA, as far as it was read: TGTGCCTGGAGTCTCCACTTTTATGAACAGTAC. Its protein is CAWSLHFYEQY. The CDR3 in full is CAWSLHFYEQYF.

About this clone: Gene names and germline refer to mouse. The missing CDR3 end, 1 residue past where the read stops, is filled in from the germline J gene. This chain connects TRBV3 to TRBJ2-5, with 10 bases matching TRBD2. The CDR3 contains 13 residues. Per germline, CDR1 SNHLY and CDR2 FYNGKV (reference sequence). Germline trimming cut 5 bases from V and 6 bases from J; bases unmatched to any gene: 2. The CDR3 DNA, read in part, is TGTGCCAGCAGCCTACTGGGGGGGGACACCCAGTAC. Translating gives CASSLLGGDTQY. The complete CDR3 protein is CASSLLGGDTQYF.

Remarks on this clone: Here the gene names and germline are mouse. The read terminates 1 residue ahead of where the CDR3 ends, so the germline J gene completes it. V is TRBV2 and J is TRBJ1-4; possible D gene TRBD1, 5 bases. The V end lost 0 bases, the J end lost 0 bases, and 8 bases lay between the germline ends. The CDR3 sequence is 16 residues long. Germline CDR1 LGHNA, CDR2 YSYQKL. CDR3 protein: CASSQDGGISNERLFF. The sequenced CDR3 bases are TGTGCCAGCAGCCAAGATGGGGGGATTTCCAACGAAAGATTATTT.

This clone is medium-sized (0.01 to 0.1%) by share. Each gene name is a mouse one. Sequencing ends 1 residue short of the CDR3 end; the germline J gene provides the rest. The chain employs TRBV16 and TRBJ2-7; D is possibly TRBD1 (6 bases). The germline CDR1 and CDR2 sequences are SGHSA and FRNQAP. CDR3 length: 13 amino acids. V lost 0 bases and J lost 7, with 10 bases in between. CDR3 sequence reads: CASSLDRGGEQYF. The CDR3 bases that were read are TGTGCAAGCAGCTTAGACAGGGGAGGGGAACAGTAC.

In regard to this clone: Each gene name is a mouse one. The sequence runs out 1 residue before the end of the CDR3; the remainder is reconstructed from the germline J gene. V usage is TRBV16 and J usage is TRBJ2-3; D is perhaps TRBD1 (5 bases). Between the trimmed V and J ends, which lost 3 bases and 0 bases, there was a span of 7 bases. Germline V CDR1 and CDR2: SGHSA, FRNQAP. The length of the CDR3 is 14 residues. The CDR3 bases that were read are TGTGCAAGCAGCTTGACAGCTAGTGCAGAAACGCTGTAT. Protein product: CASSLTASAETLY. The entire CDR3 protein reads CASSLTASAETLYF.

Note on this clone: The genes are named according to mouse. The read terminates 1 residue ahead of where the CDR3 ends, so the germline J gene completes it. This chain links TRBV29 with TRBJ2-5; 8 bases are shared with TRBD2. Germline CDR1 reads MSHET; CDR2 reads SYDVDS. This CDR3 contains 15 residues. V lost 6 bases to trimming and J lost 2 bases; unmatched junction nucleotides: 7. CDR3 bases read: TGTGCTAGCAGCCTCGGCTGGGGGGTCCAAGACACCCAGTAC. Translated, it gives CASSLGWGVQDTQY. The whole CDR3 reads CASSLGWGVQDTQYF.

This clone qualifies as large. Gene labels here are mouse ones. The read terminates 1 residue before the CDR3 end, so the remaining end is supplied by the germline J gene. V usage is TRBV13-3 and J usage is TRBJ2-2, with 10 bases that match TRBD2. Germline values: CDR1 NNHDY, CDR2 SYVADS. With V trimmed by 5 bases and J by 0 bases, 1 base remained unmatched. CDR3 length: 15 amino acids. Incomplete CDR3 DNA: TGTGCCAGCAGGGGACTGGGGACAAACACCGGGCAGCTCTAC. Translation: CASRGLGTNTGQLY. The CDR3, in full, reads CASRGLGTNTGQLYF.

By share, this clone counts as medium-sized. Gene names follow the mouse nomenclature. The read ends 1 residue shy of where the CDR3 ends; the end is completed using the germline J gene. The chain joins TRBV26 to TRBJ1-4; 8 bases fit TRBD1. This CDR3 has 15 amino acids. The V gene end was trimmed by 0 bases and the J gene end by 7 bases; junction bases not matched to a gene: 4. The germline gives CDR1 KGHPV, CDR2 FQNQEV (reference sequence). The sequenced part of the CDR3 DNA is TGTGCCAGCAGTCTGTCACAGGGGGTCGGCGAAAGATTATTT. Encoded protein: CASSLSQGVGERLF. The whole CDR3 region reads CASSLSQGVGERLFF.

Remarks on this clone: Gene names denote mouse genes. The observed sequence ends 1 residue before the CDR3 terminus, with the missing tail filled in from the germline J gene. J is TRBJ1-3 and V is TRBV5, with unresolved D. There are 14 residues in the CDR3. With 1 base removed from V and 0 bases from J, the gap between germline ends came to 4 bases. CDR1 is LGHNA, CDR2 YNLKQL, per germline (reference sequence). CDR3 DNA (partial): TGTGCCAGCAGCCAAGGCAATTCTGGAAATACGCTCTAT. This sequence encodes CASSQGNSGNTLY. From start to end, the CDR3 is CASSQGNSGNTLYF.

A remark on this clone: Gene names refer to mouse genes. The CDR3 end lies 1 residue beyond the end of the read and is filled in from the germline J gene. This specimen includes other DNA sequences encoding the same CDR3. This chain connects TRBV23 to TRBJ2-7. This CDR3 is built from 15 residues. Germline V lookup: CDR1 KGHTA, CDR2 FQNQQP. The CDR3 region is CSSSQSRGRTYEQYF. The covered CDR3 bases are TGCTCCAGCAGTCAGTCCCGGGGGCGCACCTATGAACAGTAC.

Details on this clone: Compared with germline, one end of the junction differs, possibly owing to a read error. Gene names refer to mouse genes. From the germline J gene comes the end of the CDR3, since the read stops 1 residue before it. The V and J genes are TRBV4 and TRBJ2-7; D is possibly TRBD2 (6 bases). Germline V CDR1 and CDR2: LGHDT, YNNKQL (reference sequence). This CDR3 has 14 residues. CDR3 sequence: CASSSGAGAYGQYF. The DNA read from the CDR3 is TGTGCCAGCAGCTCCGGGGCTGGGGCTTATGGACAGTAC.

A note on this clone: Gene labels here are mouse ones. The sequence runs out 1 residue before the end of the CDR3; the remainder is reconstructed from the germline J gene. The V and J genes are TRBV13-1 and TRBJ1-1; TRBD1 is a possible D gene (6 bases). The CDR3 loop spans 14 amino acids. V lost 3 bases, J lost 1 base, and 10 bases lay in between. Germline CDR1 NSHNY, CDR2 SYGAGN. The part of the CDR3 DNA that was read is TGTGCCAGCAGTGCCCGGGACAAAAACACAGAAGTCTTC. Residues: CASSARDKNTEVF. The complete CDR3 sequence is CASSARDKNTEVFF.

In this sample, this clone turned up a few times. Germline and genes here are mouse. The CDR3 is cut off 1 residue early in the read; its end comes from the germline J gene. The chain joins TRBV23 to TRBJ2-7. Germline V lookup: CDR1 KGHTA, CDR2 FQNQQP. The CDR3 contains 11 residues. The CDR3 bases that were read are TGCTCCAGCAGTCGGGATTTTGAACAGTAC. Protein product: CSSSRDFEQY. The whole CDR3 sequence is CSSSRDFEQYF.

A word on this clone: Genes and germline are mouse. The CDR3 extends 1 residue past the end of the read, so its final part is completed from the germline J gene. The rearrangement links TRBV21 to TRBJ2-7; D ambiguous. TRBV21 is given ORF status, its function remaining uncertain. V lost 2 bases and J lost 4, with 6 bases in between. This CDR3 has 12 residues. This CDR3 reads CASSQRQYEQYF. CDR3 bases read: TGTGCTAGCAGTCAAAGACAATATGAACAGTAC.

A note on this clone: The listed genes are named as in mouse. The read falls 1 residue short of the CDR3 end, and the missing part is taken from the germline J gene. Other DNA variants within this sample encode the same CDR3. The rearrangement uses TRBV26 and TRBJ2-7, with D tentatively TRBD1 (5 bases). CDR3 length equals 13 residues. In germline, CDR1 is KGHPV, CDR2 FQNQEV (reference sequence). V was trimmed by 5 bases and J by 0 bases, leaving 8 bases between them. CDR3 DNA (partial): TGTGCCAGCAGTGCGACAGTCTCCTATGAACAGTAC. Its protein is CASSATVSYEQY. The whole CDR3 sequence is CASSATVSYEQYF.

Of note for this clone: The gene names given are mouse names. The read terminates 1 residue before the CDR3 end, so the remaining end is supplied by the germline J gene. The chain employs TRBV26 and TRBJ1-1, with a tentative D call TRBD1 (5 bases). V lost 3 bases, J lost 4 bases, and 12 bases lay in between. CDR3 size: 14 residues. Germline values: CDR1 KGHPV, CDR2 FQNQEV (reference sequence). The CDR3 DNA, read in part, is TGTGCCAGCAGTCTCCAGGGAGAGGGCACAGAAGTCTTC. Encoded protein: CASSLQGEGTEVF. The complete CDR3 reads CASSLQGEGTEVFF.

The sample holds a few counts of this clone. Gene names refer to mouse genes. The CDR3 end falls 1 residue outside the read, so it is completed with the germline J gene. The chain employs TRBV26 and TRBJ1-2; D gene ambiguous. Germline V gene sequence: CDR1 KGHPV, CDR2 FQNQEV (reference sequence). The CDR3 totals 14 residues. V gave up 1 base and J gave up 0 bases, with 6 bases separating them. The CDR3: CASSLYNANSDYTF. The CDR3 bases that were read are TGTGCCAGCAGTCTGTACAATGCAAACTCCGACTACACC.

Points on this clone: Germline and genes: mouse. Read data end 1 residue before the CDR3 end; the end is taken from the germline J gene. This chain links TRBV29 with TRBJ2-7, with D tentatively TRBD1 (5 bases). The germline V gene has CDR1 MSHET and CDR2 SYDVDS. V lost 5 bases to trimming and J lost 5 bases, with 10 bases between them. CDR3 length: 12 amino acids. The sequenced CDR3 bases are TGTGCTAGCAGTCCCCAGGGCCATGAACAGTAC. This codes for CASSPQGHEQY. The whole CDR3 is CASSPQGHEQYF.

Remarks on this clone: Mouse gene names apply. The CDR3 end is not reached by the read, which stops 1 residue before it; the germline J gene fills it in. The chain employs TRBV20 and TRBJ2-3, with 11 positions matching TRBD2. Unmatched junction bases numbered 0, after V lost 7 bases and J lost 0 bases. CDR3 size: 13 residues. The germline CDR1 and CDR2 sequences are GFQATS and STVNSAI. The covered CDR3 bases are TGTGGTGGGACTGGGGGGAGTGCAGAAACGCTGTAT. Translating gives CGGTGGSAETLY. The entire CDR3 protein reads CGGTGGSAETLYF.

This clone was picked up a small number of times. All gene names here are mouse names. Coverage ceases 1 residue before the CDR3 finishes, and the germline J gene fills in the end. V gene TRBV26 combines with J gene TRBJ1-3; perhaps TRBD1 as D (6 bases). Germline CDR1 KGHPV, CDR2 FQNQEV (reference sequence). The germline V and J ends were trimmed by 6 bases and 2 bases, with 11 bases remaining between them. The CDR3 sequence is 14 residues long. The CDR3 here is CASSPGGPGNTLYF. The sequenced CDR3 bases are TGTGCCAGCAGCCCGGGGGGCCCTGGAAATACGCTCTAT.

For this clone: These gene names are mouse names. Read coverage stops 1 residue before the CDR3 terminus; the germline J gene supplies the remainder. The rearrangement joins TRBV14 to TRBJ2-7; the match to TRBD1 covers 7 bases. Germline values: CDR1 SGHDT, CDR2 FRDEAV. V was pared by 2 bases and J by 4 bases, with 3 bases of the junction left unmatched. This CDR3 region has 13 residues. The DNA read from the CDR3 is TGTGCCAGCAGTTTAGGGGACAGATATGAACAGTAC. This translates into CASSLGDRYEQY. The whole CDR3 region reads CASSLGDRYEQYF. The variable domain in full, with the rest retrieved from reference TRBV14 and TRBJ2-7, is EAGVTQSPRYAVLQEGQAVSFWCDPISGHDTLYWYQQPRDQGPQLLVYFRDEAVIDNSQLPSDRFSAVRPKGTNSTLKIQSAKQGDTATYLCASSLGDRYEQYFGPGTRLTVL.

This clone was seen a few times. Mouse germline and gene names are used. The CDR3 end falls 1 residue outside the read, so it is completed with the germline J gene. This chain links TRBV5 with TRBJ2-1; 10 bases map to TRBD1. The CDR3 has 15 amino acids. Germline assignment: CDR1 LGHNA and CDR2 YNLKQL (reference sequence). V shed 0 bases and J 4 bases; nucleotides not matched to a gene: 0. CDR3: CASSQEGQGYAEQFF. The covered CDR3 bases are TGTGCCAGCAGCCAAGAGGGACAGGGGTATGCTGAGCAGTTC.

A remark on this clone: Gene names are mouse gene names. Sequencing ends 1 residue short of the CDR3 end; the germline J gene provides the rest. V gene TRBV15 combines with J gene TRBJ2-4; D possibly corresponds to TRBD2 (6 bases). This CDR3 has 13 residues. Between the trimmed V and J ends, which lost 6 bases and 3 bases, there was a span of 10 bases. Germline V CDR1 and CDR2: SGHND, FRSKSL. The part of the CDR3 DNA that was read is TGTGCCAGCAGGCTGGGGACGCAAAACACCTTGTAC. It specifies CASRLGTQNTLY. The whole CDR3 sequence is CASRLGTQNTLYF. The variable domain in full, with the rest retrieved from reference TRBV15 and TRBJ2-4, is DAGVTQTPRHEVAEKGQTIILKCEPVSGHNDLFWYRQTKIQGLELLSYFRSKSLMEDGGAFKDRFKAEMLNSSFSTLKIQPTEPKDSAVYLCASRLGTQNTLYFGAGTRLSVL.